The rows below give T cell receptor beta chains drawn from one sample of a study of T-cell memory formation after mild COVID-19. MiXCR was run by TCRdb on the 5' RACE reads, yielding one entry per CDR3 protein. The data show 300,000 to 400,000 distinct CDR3 sequences, with less than 20% seen just once and around 22% held by the top ten. Sequencing was performed on PBMCs or a T cell subset sorted from them (not recorded which). These receptors all stem from a young man who had mild COVID-19 (a few samples of this study predate the infection). Cell type and time point are not known. The CDR3 runs from the conserved cysteine through the conserved F or W. The D gene is left open where the match is weak. Clone size is stated in some rows and not others, as once, few, many or a class when expanded.

abundance: few
d_gene: TRBD1
j_gene: TRBJ1-1
v_gene: TRBV19
CDR3aa: CASNDRGTEAFF
CDR3nt: TGTGCCAGTAACGACAGGGGCACTGAAGCTTTCTTT

abundance: .
d_gene: .
j_gene: TRBJ2-2
v_gene: TRBV7-2
CDR3aa: CASSPEGSGWASGELFF
CDR3nt: TGTGCCAGCAGCCCTGAGGGGAGCGGGTGGGCAAGCGGGGAGCTGTTTTTT

abundance: few
d_gene: .
j_gene: TRBJ1-6
v_gene: TRBV9
CDR3aa: CASSASRDHNSPLHF
CDR3nt: TGTGCCAGCAGCGCCAGCAGGGACCATAATTCACCCCTCCACTTT

abundance: few
d_gene: .
j_gene: TRBJ2-5
v_gene: TRBV6-2/TRBV6-3
CDR3aa: CASSPHQQGQETQYF
CDR3nt: TGTGCCAGCAGCCCCCACCAGCAGGGTCAAGAGACCCAGTACTTC

abundance: few
d_gene: .
j_gene: TRBJ2-7
v_gene: TRBV29-1
CDR3aa: CSVGANYEQYF
CDR3nt: TGCAGCGTTGGGGCAAACTACGAGCAGTACTTC

abundance: .
d_gene: TRBD1
j_gene: TRBJ2-7
v_gene: TRBV7-9
CDR3aa: CASSPRTGAVPYEQYF
CDR3nt: TGTGCCAGCAGCCCTCGGACAGGGGCCGTACCCTACGAGCAGTACTTC

abundance: .
d_gene: .
j_gene: TRBJ2-1
v_gene: TRBV7-2
CDR3aa: CASRSGGKDEQFF
CDR3nt: TGTGCCAGCAGATCAGGGGGGAAGGATGAGCAGTTCTTC

abundance: few
d_gene: .
j_gene: TRBJ2-1
v_gene: TRBV2
CDR3aa: CASSEVTGSYNEQFF
CDR3nt: TGTGCCAGCAGTGAAGTCACGGGCTCCTACAATGAGCAGTTCTTC

abundance: few
d_gene: .
j_gene: TRBJ2-5
v_gene: TRBV20-1
CDR3aa: CSAPGQNGETQYF
CDR3nt: TGCAGTGCTCCGGGCCAAAACGGAGAGACCCAGTACTTC

abundance: .
d_gene: .
j_gene: TRBJ2-2
v_gene: TRBV24-1
CDR3aa: CATSASGGSGNTGELFF
CDR3nt: TGTGCCACCAGTGCCTCAGGGGGGAGTGGGAACACCGGGGAGCTGTTTTTT

abundance: .
d_gene: .
j_gene: TRBJ2-5
v_gene: TRBV7-2
CDR3aa: CASSHRGEETQYF
CDR3nt: TGTGCCAGCAGCCACAGAGGGGAAGAGACCCAGTACTTC

abundance: .
d_gene: TRBD1
j_gene: TRBJ2-5
v_gene: TRBV5-1
CDR3aa: CASSQTGEVAETQYF
CDR3nt: TGCGCCAGCAGCCAGACAGGGGAGGTTGCGGAGACCCAGTACTTC

abundance: many
d_gene: .
j_gene: TRBJ2-3
v_gene: TRBV6-6
CDR3aa: CASSYGDTQYF
CDR3nt: TGTGCCAGCAGTTATGGAGATACGCAGTATTTT

abundance: .
d_gene: .
j_gene: TRBJ2-1
v_gene: TRBV5-4
CDR3aa: CASSFGLTSYNEQFF
CDR3nt: TGTGCCAGCAGCTTCGGGCTGACCTCCTACAATGAGCAGTTCTTC

abundance: .
d_gene: TRBD1
j_gene: TRBJ2-7
v_gene: TRBV7-9
CDR3aa: CASSLSRTGRDYEQYF
CDR3nt: TGTGCCAGCAGCTTATCCAGGACAGGGCGAGACTACGAGCAGTACTTC

abundance: .
d_gene: .
j_gene: TRBJ2-7
v_gene: TRBV30
CDR3aa: CAWSPQYEQYF
CDR3nt: TGTGCCTGGAGTCCACAGTACGAGCAGTACTTC

abundance: .
d_gene: TRBD1
j_gene: TRBJ1-4
v_gene: TRBV4-1
CDR3aa: CASSQGDREKLFF
CDR3nt: TGCGCCAGCAGCCAAGGGGACAGGGAGAAACTGTTTTTT

abundance: .
d_gene: .
j_gene: TRBJ2-3
v_gene: TRBV7-2
CDR3aa: CASSLSRAADTQYF
CDR3nt: TGTGCCAGCAGCTTATCTCGGGCCGCGGATACGCAGTATTTT

abundance: many
d_gene: .
j_gene: TRBJ2-1
v_gene: TRBV4-3
CDR3aa: CASSPSGLNLNNEQFF
CDR3nt: TGCGCCAGCAGTCCAAGCGGACTAAACCTAAACAATGAGCAGTTCTTC